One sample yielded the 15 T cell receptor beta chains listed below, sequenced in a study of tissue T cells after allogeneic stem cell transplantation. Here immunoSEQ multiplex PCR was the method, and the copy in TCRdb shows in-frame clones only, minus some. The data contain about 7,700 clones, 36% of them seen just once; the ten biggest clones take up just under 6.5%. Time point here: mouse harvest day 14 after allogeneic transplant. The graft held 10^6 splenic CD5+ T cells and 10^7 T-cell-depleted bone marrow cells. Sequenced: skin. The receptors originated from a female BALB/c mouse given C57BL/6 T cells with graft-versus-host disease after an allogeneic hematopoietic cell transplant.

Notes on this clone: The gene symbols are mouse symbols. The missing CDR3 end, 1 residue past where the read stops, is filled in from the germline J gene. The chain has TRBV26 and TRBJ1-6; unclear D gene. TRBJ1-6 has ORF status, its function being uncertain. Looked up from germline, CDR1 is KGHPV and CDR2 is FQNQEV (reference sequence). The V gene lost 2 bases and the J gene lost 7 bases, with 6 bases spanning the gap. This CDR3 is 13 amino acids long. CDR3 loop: CASSLDGNSPLYF. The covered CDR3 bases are TGTGCCAGCAGTCTGGACGGGAATTCGCCCCTCTAC.

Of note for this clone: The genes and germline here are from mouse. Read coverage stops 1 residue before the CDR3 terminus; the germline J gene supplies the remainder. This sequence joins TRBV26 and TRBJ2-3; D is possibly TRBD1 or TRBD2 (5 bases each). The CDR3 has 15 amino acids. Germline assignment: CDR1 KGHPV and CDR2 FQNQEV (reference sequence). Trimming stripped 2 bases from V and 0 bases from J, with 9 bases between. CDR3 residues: CASSLEGTSAETLYF. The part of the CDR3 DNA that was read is TGTGCCAGCAGTCTGGAAGGGACGAGTGCAGAAACGCTGTAT.

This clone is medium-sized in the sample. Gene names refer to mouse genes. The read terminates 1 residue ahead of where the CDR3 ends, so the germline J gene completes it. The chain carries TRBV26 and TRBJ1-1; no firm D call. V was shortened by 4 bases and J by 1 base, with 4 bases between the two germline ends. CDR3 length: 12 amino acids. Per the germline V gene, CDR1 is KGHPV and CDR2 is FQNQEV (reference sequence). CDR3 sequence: CASSPGNTEVFF. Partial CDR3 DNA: TGTGCCAGCAGTCCAGGGAACACAGAAGTCTTC.

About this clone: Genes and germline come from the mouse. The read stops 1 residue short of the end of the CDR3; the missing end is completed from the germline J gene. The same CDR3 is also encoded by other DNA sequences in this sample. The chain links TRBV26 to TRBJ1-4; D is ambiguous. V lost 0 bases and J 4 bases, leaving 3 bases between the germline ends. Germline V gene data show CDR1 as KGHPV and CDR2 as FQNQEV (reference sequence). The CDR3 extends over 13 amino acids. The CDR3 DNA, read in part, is TGTGCCAGCAGTCTGTCCGGCAACGAAAGATTATTT. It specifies CASSLSGNERLF. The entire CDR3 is CASSLSGNERLFF.

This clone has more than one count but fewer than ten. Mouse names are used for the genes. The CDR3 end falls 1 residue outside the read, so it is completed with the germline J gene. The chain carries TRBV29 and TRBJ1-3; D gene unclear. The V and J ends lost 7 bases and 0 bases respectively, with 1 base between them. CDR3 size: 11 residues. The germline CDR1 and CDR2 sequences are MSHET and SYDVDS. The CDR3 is CASNSGNTLYF. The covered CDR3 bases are TGTGCTAGCAATTCTGGAAATACGCTCTAT.

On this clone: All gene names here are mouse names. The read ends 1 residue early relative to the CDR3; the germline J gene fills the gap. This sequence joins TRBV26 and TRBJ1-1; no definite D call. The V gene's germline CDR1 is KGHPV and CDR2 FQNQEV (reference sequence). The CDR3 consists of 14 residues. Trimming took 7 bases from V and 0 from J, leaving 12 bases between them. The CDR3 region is CASNLPRPNTEVFF. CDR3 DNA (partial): TGTGCCAGCAACCTCCCCAGACCAAACACAGAAGTCTTC.

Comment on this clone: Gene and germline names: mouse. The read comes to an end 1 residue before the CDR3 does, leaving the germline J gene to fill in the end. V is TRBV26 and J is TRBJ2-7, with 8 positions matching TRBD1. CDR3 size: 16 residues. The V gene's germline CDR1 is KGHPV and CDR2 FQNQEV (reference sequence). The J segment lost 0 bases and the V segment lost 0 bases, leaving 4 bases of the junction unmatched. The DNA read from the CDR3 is TGTGCCAGCAGTCTGTCCACAGGGGGTAGCTCCTATGAACAGTAC. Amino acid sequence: CASSLSTGGSSYEQY. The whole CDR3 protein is CASSLSTGGSSYEQYF.

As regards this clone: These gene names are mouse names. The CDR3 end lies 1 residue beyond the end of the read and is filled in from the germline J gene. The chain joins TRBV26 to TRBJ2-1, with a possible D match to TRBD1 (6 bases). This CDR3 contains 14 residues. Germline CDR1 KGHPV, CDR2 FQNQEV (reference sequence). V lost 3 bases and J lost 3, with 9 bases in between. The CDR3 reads CASSLGTSYAEQFF. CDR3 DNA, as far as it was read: TGTGCCAGCAGTCTCGGGACATCCTATGCTGAGCAGTTC.

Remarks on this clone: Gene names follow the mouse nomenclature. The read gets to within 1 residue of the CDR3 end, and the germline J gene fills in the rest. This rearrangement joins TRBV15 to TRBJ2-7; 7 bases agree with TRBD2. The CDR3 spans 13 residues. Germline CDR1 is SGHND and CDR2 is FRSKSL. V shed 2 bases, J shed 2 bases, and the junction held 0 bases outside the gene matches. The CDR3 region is CASSLLGAYEQYF. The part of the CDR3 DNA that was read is TGTGCCAGCAGTTTACTGGGGGCCTATGAACAGTAC.

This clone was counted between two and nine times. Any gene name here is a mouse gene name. The CDR3 bases that were read are TGTGCAAGCAGCTTAGGGAACTATGAACAGTAC. Residues: CASSLGNYEQY. The entire CDR3 protein is CASSLGNYEQYF. The chain joins TRBV16 to TRBJ2-7; D gene uncertain. The read comes to an end 1 residue before the CDR3 does, leaving the germline J gene to fill in the end. V was cut by 1 base and J by 3 bases, with 4 bases left in between. Germline V gene lookup returns CDR1 SGHSA and CDR2 FRNQAP. The CDR3 totals 12 residues.

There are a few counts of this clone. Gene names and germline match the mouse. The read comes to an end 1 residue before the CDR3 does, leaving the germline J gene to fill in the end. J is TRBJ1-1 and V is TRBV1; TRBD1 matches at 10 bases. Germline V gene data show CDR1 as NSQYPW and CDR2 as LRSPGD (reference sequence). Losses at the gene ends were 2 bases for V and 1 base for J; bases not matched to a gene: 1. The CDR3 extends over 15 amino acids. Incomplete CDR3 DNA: TGCACCTGCAGTGCACGGGACAGGGGGAACACAGAAGTCTTC. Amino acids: CTCSARDRGNTEVF. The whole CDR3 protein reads CTCSARDRGNTEVFF.

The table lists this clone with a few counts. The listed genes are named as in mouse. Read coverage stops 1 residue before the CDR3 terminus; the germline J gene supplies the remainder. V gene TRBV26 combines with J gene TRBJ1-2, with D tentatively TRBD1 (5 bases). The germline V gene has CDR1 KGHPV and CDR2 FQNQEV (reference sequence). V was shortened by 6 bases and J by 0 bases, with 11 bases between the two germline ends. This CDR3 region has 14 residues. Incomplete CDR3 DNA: TGTGCCAGCAGCTTCGGACATACAAACTCCGACTACACC. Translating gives CASSFGHTNSDYT. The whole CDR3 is CASSFGHTNSDYTF.

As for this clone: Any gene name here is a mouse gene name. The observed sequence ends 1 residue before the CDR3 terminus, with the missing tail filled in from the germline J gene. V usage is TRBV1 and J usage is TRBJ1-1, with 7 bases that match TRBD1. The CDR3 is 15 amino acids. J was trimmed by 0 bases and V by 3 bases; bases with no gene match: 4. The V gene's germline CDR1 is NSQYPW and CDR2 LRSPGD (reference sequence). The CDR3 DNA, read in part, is TGCACCTGCAGTGCCAGGGACAGCACAAACACAGAAGTCTTC. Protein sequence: CTCSARDSTNTEVF. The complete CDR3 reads CTCSARDSTNTEVFF.

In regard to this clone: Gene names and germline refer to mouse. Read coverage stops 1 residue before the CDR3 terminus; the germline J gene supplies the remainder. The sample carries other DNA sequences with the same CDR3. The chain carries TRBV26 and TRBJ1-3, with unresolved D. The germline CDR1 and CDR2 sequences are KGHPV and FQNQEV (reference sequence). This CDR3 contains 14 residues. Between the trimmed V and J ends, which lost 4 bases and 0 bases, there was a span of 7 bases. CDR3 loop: CASSPDNSGNTLYF. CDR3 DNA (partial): TGTGCCAGCAGTCCCGACAATTCTGGAAATACGCTCTAT.

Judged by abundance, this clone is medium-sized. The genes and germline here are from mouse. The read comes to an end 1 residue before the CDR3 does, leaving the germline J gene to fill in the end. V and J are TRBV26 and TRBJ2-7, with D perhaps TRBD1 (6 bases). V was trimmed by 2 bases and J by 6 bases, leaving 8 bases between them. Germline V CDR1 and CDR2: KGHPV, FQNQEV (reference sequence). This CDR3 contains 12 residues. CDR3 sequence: CASSLRGIEQYF. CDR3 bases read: TGTGCCAGCAGTCTGAGGGGGATTGAACAGTAC. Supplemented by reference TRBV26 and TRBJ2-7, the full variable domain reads NSKVIQTPRYLVKGQGQKAKMRCIPEKGHPVVFWYQQNKNNEFKFLINFQNQEVLQQIDMTEKRFSAECPSNSPCSLEIQSSEAGDSALYLCASSLRGIEQYFGPGTRLTVL.